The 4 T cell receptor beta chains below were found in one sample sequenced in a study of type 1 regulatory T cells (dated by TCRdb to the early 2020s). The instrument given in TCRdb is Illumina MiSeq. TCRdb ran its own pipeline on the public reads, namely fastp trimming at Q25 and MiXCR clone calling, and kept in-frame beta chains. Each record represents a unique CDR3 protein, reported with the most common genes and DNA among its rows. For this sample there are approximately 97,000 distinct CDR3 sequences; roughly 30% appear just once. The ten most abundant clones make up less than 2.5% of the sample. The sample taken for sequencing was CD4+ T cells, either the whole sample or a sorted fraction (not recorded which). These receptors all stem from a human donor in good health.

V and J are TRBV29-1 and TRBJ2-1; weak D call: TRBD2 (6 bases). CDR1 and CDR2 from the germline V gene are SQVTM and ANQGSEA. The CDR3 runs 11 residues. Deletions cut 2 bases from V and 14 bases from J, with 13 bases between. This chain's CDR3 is CSVERLDGKFF. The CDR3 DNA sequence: TGCAGCGTTGAAAGACTAGACGGGAAGTTCTTC.

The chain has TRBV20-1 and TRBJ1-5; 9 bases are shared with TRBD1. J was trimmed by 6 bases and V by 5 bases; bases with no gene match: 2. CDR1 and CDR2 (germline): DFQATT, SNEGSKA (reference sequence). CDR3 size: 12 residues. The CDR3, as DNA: TGCAGTGCTGGACAGGGGAGTCAGCCCCAGCATTTT. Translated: CSAGQGSQPQHF.

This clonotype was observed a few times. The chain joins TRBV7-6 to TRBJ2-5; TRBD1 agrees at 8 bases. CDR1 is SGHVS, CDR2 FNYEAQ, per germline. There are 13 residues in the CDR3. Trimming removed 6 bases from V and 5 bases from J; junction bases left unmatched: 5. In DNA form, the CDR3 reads TGTGCCAGCAGACAAACAGGGGGGGAGACCCAGTACTTC. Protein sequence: CASRQTGGETQYF.

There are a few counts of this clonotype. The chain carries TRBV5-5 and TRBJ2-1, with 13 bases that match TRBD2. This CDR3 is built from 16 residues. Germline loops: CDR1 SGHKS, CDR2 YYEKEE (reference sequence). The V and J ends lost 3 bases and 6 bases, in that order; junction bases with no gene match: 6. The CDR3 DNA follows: TGTGCCAGCAGCTCGCTGGGGACTAGCGGGGTCAATGAGCAGTTCTTC. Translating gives CASSSLGTSGVNEQFF.